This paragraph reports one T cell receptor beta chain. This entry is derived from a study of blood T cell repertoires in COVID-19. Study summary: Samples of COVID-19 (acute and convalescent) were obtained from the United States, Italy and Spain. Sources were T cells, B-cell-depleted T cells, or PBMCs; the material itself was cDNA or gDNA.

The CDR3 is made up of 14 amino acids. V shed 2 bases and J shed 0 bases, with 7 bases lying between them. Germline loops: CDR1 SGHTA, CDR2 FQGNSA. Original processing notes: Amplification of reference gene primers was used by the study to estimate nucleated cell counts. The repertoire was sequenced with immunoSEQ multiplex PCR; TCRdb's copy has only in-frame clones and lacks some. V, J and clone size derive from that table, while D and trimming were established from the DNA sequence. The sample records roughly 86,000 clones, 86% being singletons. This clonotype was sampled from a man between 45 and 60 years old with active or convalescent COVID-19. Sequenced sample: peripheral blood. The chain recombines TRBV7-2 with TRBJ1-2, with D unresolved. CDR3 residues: CASSLSGTNYGYTF. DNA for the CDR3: TGTGCCAGCAGCTTAAGCGGAACTAACTATGGCTACACCTTC.